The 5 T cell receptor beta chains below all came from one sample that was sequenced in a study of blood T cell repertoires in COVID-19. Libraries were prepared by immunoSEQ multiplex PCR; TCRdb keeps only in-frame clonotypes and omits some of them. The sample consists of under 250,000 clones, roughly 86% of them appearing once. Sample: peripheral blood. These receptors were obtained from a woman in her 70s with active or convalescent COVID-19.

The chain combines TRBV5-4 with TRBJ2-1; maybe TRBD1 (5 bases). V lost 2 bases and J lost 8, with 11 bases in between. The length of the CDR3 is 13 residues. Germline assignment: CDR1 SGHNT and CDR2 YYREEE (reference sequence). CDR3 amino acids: CASSLQGADEQFF. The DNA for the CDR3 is TGTGCCAGCAGCTTACAAGGGGCCGATGAGCAGTTCTTC.

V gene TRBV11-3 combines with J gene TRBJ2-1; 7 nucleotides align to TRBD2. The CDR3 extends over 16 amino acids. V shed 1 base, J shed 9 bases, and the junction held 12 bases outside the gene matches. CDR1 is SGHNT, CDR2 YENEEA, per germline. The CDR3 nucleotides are TGTGCCAGCAGCTTAGGGCTAGTGGGGGGGTACGGTGAGCAGTTCTTC. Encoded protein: CASSLGLVGGYGEQFF.

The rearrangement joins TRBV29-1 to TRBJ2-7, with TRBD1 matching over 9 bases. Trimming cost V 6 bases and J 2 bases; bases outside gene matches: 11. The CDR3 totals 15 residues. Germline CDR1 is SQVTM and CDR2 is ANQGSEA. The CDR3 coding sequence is TGCAGCGTCAAGGCGAACAGGGGGCTCCCCTACGAGCAGTACTTC. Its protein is CSVKANRGLPYEQYF.

CDR3 DNA: TGTGCCAGCAGCTTAATGCCCCGACAGGGGGCGGCGTTCTTC. Encoded protein: CASSLMPRQGAAFF. The genes are TRBV7-3 and TRBJ2-1, with 10 bases aligning to TRBD1. Germline trimming cut 1 base from V and 15 bases from J; bases unmatched to any gene: 9. The CDR3 runs 14 residues. Germline CDR1 reads SGHTA; CDR2 reads FQGTGA.

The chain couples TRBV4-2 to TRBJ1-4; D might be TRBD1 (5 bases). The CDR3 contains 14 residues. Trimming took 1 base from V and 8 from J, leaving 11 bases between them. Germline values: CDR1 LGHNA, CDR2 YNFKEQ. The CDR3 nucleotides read TGTGCCAGCAGCCAAGGGGGGGTCGGGGAAAAACTGTTTTTT. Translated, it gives CASSQGGVGEKLFF.